The TCR beta chain described here comes from a study of blood T cells in healthy people across ages. Study-level points and caveats: Observed TCR beta diversity per million T cells went down as age went up. This fall followed a roughly linear course with age.

A note on this clonotype: Antigen: not known.

Germline V gene data show CDR1 as SGHTA and CDR2 as FQGNSA. V lost 4 bases to trimming and J lost 6 bases, with 15 bases between them. The CDR3 runs 15 residues. Together with a sample-barcoded 5' primer, a J-beta primer mix was included in a second PCR lasting about 6 to 11 cycles. Each CDR3 protein is one row after TCRdb ran MiXCR on the 5' RACE reads. The table shows about 650,000 distinct CDR3 sequences, with 52% occurring only once. This chain uses TRBV7-2 with TRBJ1-4; D is uncertain. The sequencing sample was made of blood. This clonotype was sampled from a woman of 80 years or more in good health. The CDR3 sequence is CASSSAGATYEKLFF. CDR3 nucleotide sequence: TGTGCCAGCAGCTCCGCGGGAGCTACTTATGAAAAACTGTTTTTT.